A single sample is the source of the 17 T cell receptor beta chains below, sequenced in a study of cytomegalovirus exposure and HLA in healthy donors. A multiplex PCR was run with 60 Vbeta primers and 13 Jbeta primers. The protocol was immunoSEQ multiplex PCR, while the TCRdb copy is restricted to in-frame clones and leaves out a portion. The data hold approximately 130,000 clones, with around three fifths observed a single time. Sample: PBMCs. The source is a middle-aged woman in good health and CMV-seronegative.

The CDR3 loop is CASRDVAGGAPEAFF. The CDR3 bases are TGTGCCAGTCGGGATGTAGCAGGGGGCGCACCTGAAGCTTTCTTT. The chain uses TRBV19 and TRBJ1-1; TRBD1 matches at 8 bases. CDR3 size: 15 residues. J lost 6 bases, V lost 8 bases, and 14 bases had no gene match. Per germline, CDR1 LNHDA and CDR2 SQIVND (reference sequence).

The chain combines TRBV19 with TRBJ1-5; D perhaps matches TRBD1 (5 bases). Trimming took 0 bases from V and 3 from J, leaving 12 bases between them. This CDR3 is 16 amino acids long. The germline CDR1 and CDR2 sequences are LNHDA and SQIVND (reference sequence). The CDR3 here is CASSIDSGPPNQPQHF. CDR3 sequence (DNA): TGTGCCAGTAGTATAGATTCAGGGCCACCCAATCAGCCCCAGCATTTT.

The V gene is TRBV7-9, the J gene TRBJ2-5; D perhaps matches TRBD2 (6 bases). This CDR3 is built from 17 residues. Deletions cut 4 bases from V and 0 bases from J, with 18 bases between. Germline V gene lookup returns CDR1 SEHNR and CDR2 FQNEAQ (reference sequence). CDR3 DNA sequence: TGTGCCAGCAGCTACCCTCCGGGACTCCTGTACCAAGAGACCCAGTACTTC. This encodes CASSYPPGLLYQETQYF.

The V call is TRBV18, the J call TRBJ2-7; 7 bases align to TRBD1. The CDR3 has 14 residues. J was trimmed by 4 bases and V by 0 bases; bases with no gene match: 3. Germline V gene lookup returns CDR1 KGHSH and CDR2 LQKENI. The CDR3: CASSPPGQPYEQYF. As DNA, the CDR3 is TGTGCCAGCTCACCACCGGGACAGCCTTACGAGCAGTACTTC. Full variable domain (rest looked up from reference TRBV18 and TRBJ2-7): NAGVMQNPRHLVRRRGQEARLRCSPMKGHSHVYWYRQLPEEGLKFMVYLQKENIIDESGMPKERFSAEFPKEGPSILRIQQVVRGDSAAYFCASSPPGQPYEQYFGPGTRLTVT.

This chain connects TRBV20-1 to TRBJ2-7, with D maybe TRBD1 (5 bases). The CDR3 is made up of 11 amino acids. CDR1 and CDR2 from the germline V gene are DFQATT and SNEGSKA (reference sequence). V lost 2 bases to trimming and J lost 4 bases, with 6 bases between them. The CDR3 nucleotides are TGCAGTGCTAGAAGGGGTTACGAGCAGTACTTC. Encoded protein: CSARRGYEQYF.

The gene calls are TRBV7-7 and TRBJ2-3; D gene unclear. Trimming pared 1 base from V and 2 bases from J, leaving 4 bases between. The germline CDR1 and CDR2 sequences are SSHAT and FNYEAQ (reference sequence). CDR3 length: 13 residues. The CDR3 is CASSLDLTDTQYF. CDR3 sequence (DNA): TGTGCCAGCAGCTTAGATCTCACAGATACGCAGTATTTT.

This sequence joins TRBV29-1 and TRBJ2-2; 7 bases line up with TRBD2. Germline CDR1 SQVTM, CDR2 ANQGSEA. CDR3 length: 12 amino acids. The V gene end was trimmed by 7 bases and the J gene end by 7 bases; junction bases not matched to a gene: 6. The CDR3 coding sequence is TGCAGCGGCGGGGGAAGTGGCGGGGAGCTGTTTTTT. This encodes CSGGGSGGELFF.

The gene calls are TRBV5-8 and TRBJ1-1, with unresolved D. The CDR3 is 15 amino acids. Germline-derived CDR1 and CDR2 are SGHTS and YDEGEE. V shed 2 bases and J shed 1 base, with 12 bases lying between them. The CDR3 is CASSFDTFPNTEAFF. CDR3 in DNA: TGTGCCAGCAGCTTCGACACTTTTCCGAACACTGAAGCTTTCTTT.

The chain joins TRBV11-1 to TRBJ2-7; D might be TRBD2 (5 bases). Between the trimmed V and J ends, which lost 1 base and 6 bases, there was a span of 7 bases. CDR1 and CDR2 (germline): SGHAT, FQDESV (reference sequence). There are 12 residues in the CDR3. The CDR3 sequence: CASSLVRGEQYF. CDR3 DNA sequence: TGTGCCAGCAGCTTAGTTCGGGGCGAGCAGTACTTC.

The rearrangement uses TRBV6-4 and TRBJ2-3; D is ambiguous. Germline values: CDR1 MRHNA, CDR2 SNTAGT. The V end was cut by 0 bases, the J end by 2 bases, with 9 bases between. CDR3 length equals 15 residues. Here the CDR3 reads CASSDSGVLTDTQYF. CDR3 nucleotide sequence: TGTGCCAGCAGTGACTCGGGCGTACTCACAGATACGCAGTATTTT.

A few counts support this clone. The V call is TRBV5-4, the J call TRBJ1-1; D remains ambiguous. V lost 4 bases and J 0 bases, leaving 4 bases between the germline ends. Germline-derived CDR1 and CDR2 are SGHNT and YYREEE (reference sequence). This CDR3 spans 12 amino acids. In nucleotides, the CDR3 is TGTGCCAGCAGCCTCCTGAACACTGAAGCTTTCTTT. The encoded protein is CASSLLNTEAFF.

The rearrangement uses TRBV11-2 and TRBJ2-7; 10 bases are shared with TRBD1. This CDR3 spans 16 amino acids. The V segment lost 3 bases and the J segment 1 base; nucleotides outside the gene matches: 6. From germline, CDR1 is SGHAT and CDR2 FQNNGV. The CDR3 loop is CASSFTSGQGSYEQYF. For the CDR3, the DNA is TGTGCCAGCAGCTTTACTTCGGGACAGGGGTCCTACGAGCAGTACTTC.

This chain joins TRBV28 and TRBJ1-2, with 10 bases aligning to TRBD1. V lost 3 bases, J lost 6 bases, and 7 bases stayed unmatched. This CDR3 has 15 residues. Germline V gives CDR1 MDHEN, CDR2 SYDVKM. The CDR3 bases are TGTGCCAGCAGTTTGGGGACAGGGGTTTATAATGGCTACACCTTC. Protein sequence: CASSLGTGVYNGYTF.

The chain employs TRBV28 and TRBJ1-2; D is ambiguous. The CDR3 is 15 residues long. V was shortened by 6 bases and J by 4 bases, with 18 bases between the two germline ends. Per the germline V gene, CDR1 is MDHEN and CDR2 is SYDVKM. For the CDR3, the DNA is TGTGCCAGCAGCTTCCAGGCAGTGGTGATCTATGGCTACACCTTC. Protein sequence: CASSFQAVVIYGYTF.

V and J are TRBV30 and TRBJ1-3, with D perhaps TRBD1 (6 bases). The CDR3 loop spans 14 amino acids. The V gene lost 2 bases and the J gene lost 4 bases, with 12 bases spanning the gap. In germline, CDR1 is GTSNPN, CDR2 SVGIG (reference sequence). CDR3 coding DNA: TGTGCCTGGAGTCTAGGGGACACCGGAAACACCATATATTTT. Protein sequence: CAWSLGDTGNTIYF. The whole variable domain, filled in from reference TRBV30 and TRBJ1-3, reads SQTIHQWPATLVQPVGSPLSLECTVEGTSNPNLYWYRQAAGRGLQLLFYSVGIGQISSEVPQNLSASRPQDRQFILSSKKLLLSDSGFYLCAWSLGDTGNTIYFGEGSWLTVV.

The chain employs TRBV5-4 and TRBJ1-2; TRBD1 might be the D (6 bases). CDR3 length equals 14 residues. Between the trimmed V and J ends, which lost 1 base and 8 bases, there was a span of 15 bases. Germline V gene sequence: CDR1 SGHNT, CDR2 YYREEE (reference sequence). CDR3: CASSLPRTVRGYTF. The CDR3 DNA is TGTGCCAGCAGCTTGCCCAGGACAGTAAGGGGCTACACCTTC.

Worth noting for this clone: The identical CDR3 is also encoded by other nucleotide sequences in the sample. The V and J genes are TRBV7-3 and TRBJ1-1, with D perhaps matching TRBD1 (5 bases). Germline-derived CDR1 and CDR2 are SGHTA and FQGTGA. The CDR3 runs 13 residues. The V and J ends lost 2 bases and 1 base respectively, with 5 bases between them. CDR3 in amino acids: CASSLQGNTEAFF. In DNA, the CDR3 is TGTGCCAGCAGCTTACAGGGGAACACTGAAGCTTTCTTT.